Presented here are 8 T cell receptor beta chains from one specimen sequenced in a study of patients and donors after allogeneic stem cell transplantation. Using its own MiXCR run on the RT-PCR reads, TCRdb lists one record per CDR3 protein. The repertoire consists of 190,000 or so distinct CDR3 sequences, with around 40% occurring once and the leading ten covering roughly 12%. Material: blood, either unsorted or a sorted T cell fraction (not recorded which). The receptors originated from a human donor who was either an allogeneic HSCT recipient or a stem cell or donor lymphocyte infusion donor (not recorded which). It is not recorded whose cells these are; they may come from a transplant donor.

A few counts support this clonotype. The V gene is TRBV15, the J gene TRBJ1-2; D is uncertain. The CDR3 sequence is 14 residues long. CDR1 and CDR2 from the germline V gene are LNHNV and YYDKDF (reference sequence). The V gene lost 1 base and the J gene lost 5 bases, with 11 bases spanning the gap. Here the CDR3 reads CATSRGATGYGYTF. The DNA for the CDR3 is TGTGCCACCAGCAGAGGGGCCACGGGGTATGGCTACACCTTC. Complete variable domain (other parts from reference TRBV15 and TRBJ1-2): DAMVIQNPRYQVTQFGKPVTLSCSQTLNHNVMYWYQQKSSQAPKLLFHYYDKDFNNEADTPDNFQSRRPNTSFCFLDIRSPGLGDTAMYLCATSRGATGYGYTFGSGTRLTVV.

V gene TRBV10-3 combines with J gene TRBJ1-3; D remains ambiguous. Trimming left V 0 bases short and J 0 bases short, with 9 bases between. The CDR3 is made up of 16 amino acids. From germline, CDR1 is ENHRY and CDR2 SYGVKD. The CDR3: CAISESTPVSGNTIYF. The CDR3 DNA is TGTGCCATCAGTGAGTCGACCCCCGTCTCTGGAAACACCATATATTTT.

In this sample, this clonotype turned up a few times. The chain has TRBV5-1 and TRBJ2-1; 9 bases fit TRBD2. Germline lookup yields CDR1 SGHRS and CDR2 YFSETQ. The CDR3 spans 15 residues. J lost 5 bases, V lost 6 bases, and 9 bases had no gene match. In DNA form, the CDR3 reads TGCGCCAGCACCATCCCGGGACTAGCACACAATGAGCAGTTCTTC. Amino acid sequence: CASTIPGLAHNEQFF.

This clonotype showed up just once. The chain links TRBV28 to TRBJ2-7, with 8 bases identical to TRBD1. Germline assignment: CDR1 MDHEN and CDR2 SYDVKM. V shed 3 bases and J 2 bases; nucleotides not matched to a gene: 3. There are 14 residues in the CDR3. The CDR3 loop reads CASSFDRGTYEQYF. Written as DNA, the CDR3 is TGTGCCAGCAGTTTCGACAGGGGCACCTACGAGCAGTACTTC. The variable domain in full, completed from reference TRBV28 and TRBJ2-7, reads DVKVTQSSRYLVKRTGEKVFLECVQDMDHENMFWYRQDPGLGLRLIYFSYDVKMKEKGDIPEGYSVSREKKERFSLILESASTNQTSMYLCASSFDRGTYEQYFGPGTRLTVT.

This clonotype occurred once. In nucleotides, the CDR3 is TGTGCCAGCAGCCACCGGACAGGGGCTTACAATGAGCAGTTCTTC. The encoded protein is CASSHRTGAYNEQFF. The rearrangement uses TRBV4-2 and TRBJ2-1; 9 positions agree with TRBD1. CDR1 and CDR2 (germline): LGHNA, YNFKEQ. Trimming took 3 bases from V and 4 from J; bases not matched to a gene: 4. The CDR3 sequence is 15 residues long.

The J gene is TRBJ2-7, the V gene TRBV7-2; 7 bases line up with TRBD1. V lost 0 bases and J lost 5; bases outside the gene matches: 7. Germline assignment: CDR1 SGHTA and CDR2 FQGNSA. This CDR3 has 15 amino acids. CDR3 bases: TGTGCCAGCAGCTTAGCGACAGGGAAGGCTCACGAGCAGTACTTC. Translating it yields CASSLATGKAHEQYF.

The genes are TRBV2 and TRBJ1-6; the match to TRBD1 covers 8 bases. This CDR3 is built from 15 residues. Germline CDR1 is SNHLY and CDR2 is FYNNEI. The V and J ends lost 1 base and 9 bases, in that order; junction bases with no gene match: 5. The CDR3 sequence is CASSEGTGRTSPLHF. Here the CDR3 DNA reads TGTGCCAGCAGTGAAGGGACAGGGAGAACTTCACCCCTCCACTTT. Together with reference TRBV2 and TRBJ1-6, the CDR3 gives the full variable domain: EPEVTQTPSHQVTQMGQEVILRCVPISNHLYFYWYRQILGQKVEFLVSFYNNEISEKSEIFDDQFSVERPDGSNFTLKIRSTKLEDSAMYFCASSEGTGRTSPLHFGNGTRLTVT.

The genes are TRBV5-4 and TRBJ2-5; D could derive from TRBD1 or TRBD2 (5 bases each). This CDR3 region has 14 residues. Germline V gene sequence: CDR1 SGHNT, CDR2 YYREEE (reference sequence). V was trimmed by 4 bases and J by 1 base, leaving 11 bases between them. Written as DNA, the CDR3 is TGTGCCAGCAGCCCACCCGGGACCCAAGAGACCCAGTACTTC. Amino acids: CASSPPGTQETQYF.